Each of the 11 T cell receptor beta chains below was sequenced from the same sample in a study of T cell clonotyping in hematopoietic cell transplantation. Measured with immunoSEQ multiplex PCR; TCRdb has only the in-frame clones, and not every one. The sample yields 10,000 to 15,000 clones, roughly 90% seen once. The starting material was PBMCs, obtained 100 days after allogeneic stem cell transplant. All receptors come from a female patient aged 50 to 65 who had an allogeneic stem cell transplant from an unrelated donor, so the T cells may come from the graft donor. Some clones in this sample may be carry-over from other donors' samples.

The rearrangement links TRBV7-6 to TRBJ2-7; 9 positions match TRBD2. This CDR3 contains 13 residues. CDR1 is SGHVS, CDR2 FNYEAQ, per germline. The V gene end was trimmed by 4 bases and the J gene end by 7 bases; junction bases not matched to a gene: 5. DNA of the CDR3: TGTGCCAGCAGCTCGACTAGCGGAGGGGAGCAGTACTTC. Its translation: CASSSTSGGEQYF.

The genes are TRBV5-1 and TRBJ1-6; TRBD1 might be the D (6 bases). CDR1 SGHRS and CDR2 YFSETQ come from the germline V gene. The CDR3 length is 16 residues. V was cut by 0 bases and J by 7 bases, with 14 bases left in between. CDR3 residues: CASSLVPQGGNSPLHF. Written as DNA, the CDR3 is TGCGCCAGCAGCTTGGTCCCACAGGGCGGGAATTCACCCCTCCACTTT. Complete variable domain (other parts from reference TRBV5-1 and TRBJ1-6): KAGVTQTPRYLIKTRGQQVTLSCSPISGHRSVSWYQQTPGQGLQFLFEYFSETQRNKGNFPGRFSGRQFSNSRSEMNVSTLELGDSALYLCASSLVPQGGNSPLHFGNGTRLTVT.

This chain uses TRBV29-1 with TRBJ1-5; D gene ambiguous. Germline V gene sequence: CDR1 SQVTM, CDR2 ANQGSEA. This CDR3 region has 12 residues. Trimming pared 4 bases from V and 4 bases from J, leaving 8 bases between. The CDR3 loop is CSVAIPNQPQHF. The DNA for the CDR3 is TGCAGCGTTGCTATTCCGAATCAGCCCCAGCATTTT.

The rearrangement links TRBV5-8 to TRBJ2-5; 7 bases map to TRBD1. CDR3 length: 15 amino acids. The V gene end was trimmed by 4 bases and the J gene end by 7 bases; junction bases not matched to a gene: 13. Germline assignment: CDR1 SGHTS and CDR2 YDEGEE. In nucleotides, the CDR3 is TGTGCCAGCAGCCTGGACAGGACCCTGGTGAGGACCCAGTACTTC. Protein sequence: CASSLDRTLVRTQYF.

The V and J genes are TRBV9 and TRBJ1-3, with 10 positions matching TRBD1. Per germline, CDR1 SGDLS and CDR2 YYNGEE. The CDR3 extends over 15 amino acids. J gave up 1 base and V 3 bases, and 1 base lay outside the gene matches. This CDR3 is CASSGDRGSGNTIYF. The CDR3 region has the DNA TGTGCCAGCAGCGGGGACAGGGGATCTGGAAACACCATATATTTT. The full variable domain, rest sourced from reference TRBV9 and TRBJ1-3, is DSGVTQTPKHLITATGQRVTLRCSPRSGDLSVYWYQQSLDQGLQFLIQYYNGEERAKGNILERFSAQQFPDLHSELNLSSLELGDSALYFCASSGDRGSGNTIYFGEGSWLTVV.

CDR3 in DNA: TGCGCCAGCAGCCAAGAATGGGGAATCGGGGAGCTGTTTTTT. It specifies CASSQEWGIGELFF. This chain uses TRBV4-1 with TRBJ2-2; D call uncertain. Looked up from germline, CDR1 is MGHRA and CDR2 is YSYEKL. The CDR3 spans 14 residues. V shed 0 bases and J shed 7 bases, with 9 bases lying between them.

The gene calls are TRBV19 and TRBJ1-2; 12 bases line up with TRBD1. The length of the CDR3 is 16 residues. The trim removed 1 base at V and 7 bases at J, leaving 7 bases unmatched. Germline CDR1 is LNHDA and CDR2 is SQIVND (reference sequence). CDR3 residues: CASSIGSGQGATGYTF. For the CDR3, the DNA is TGTGCCAGTAGTATAGGATCGGGACAGGGGGCGACTGGCTACACCTTC.

CDR3 sequence reads: CASSLVGGLYGYTF. CDR3 sequence (DNA): TGTGCCAGCAGCCTGGTGGGGGGCCTCTATGGCTACACCTTC. The chain is built from TRBV7-2 and TRBJ1-2, with a weak D call TRBD1 (6 bases). Germline V CDR1 and CDR2: SGHTA, FQGNSA. The CDR3 is 14 amino acids. Trimming left V 5 bases short and J 4 bases short, with 14 bases between.

The chain uses TRBV11-3 and TRBJ2-1, with TRBD2 as a possible D gene (6 bases). Trimming removed 1 base from V and 5 bases from J, with 12 bases in between. CDR3 length: 15 amino acids. CDR1 and CDR2 from the germline V gene are SGHNT and YENEEA. CDR3 nucleotides: TGTGCCAGCAGCTTAGGGGGCGGAGGGAACAATGAGCAGTTCTTC. Its translation: CASSLGGGGNNEQFF.

Here the CDR3 DNA reads TGTGCCAGTAGTATAGGCCTTGGATGGGGCTACACCTTC. Its translation is CASSIGLGWGYTF. The chain uses TRBV19 and TRBJ1-2; no definite D call. The CDR3 is made up of 13 amino acids. Germline CDR1 and CDR2: LNHDA and SQIVND (reference sequence). V was shortened by 1 base and J by 8 bases, with 11 bases between the two germline ends.

In nucleotides, the CDR3 is TGTGCCAGCAGCCAAGATAGGGGGAGGGTGAACACTGAAGCTTTCTTT. As protein: CASSQDRGRVNTEAFF. The chain carries TRBV14 and TRBJ1-1; D may be TRBD1 (6 bases). The germline gives CDR1 SGHDN, CDR2 FVKESK. The CDR3 runs 16 residues. Trimming shortened V by 0 bases and J by 0 bases, and 11 bases separated the two germline ends.